This T cell receptor (beta chain) was found in a study of OX40 agonist ivuxolimab in advanced cancers. Libraries were prepared by immunoSEQ multiplex PCR; TCRdb keeps only in-frame clonotypes and omits some of them. The table lists 65,000 to 100,000 clones, about 91% of them singletons. Germline assignment: CDR1 SEHNR and CDR2 FQNEAQ (reference sequence). Trimming stripped 1 base from V and 0 bases from J, with 7 bases between. This CDR3 spans 15 amino acids. With baseline, cycle 4 day 1, and cycle 7 day 1 as timepoints, blood was sampled. The TCR was taken from an adult with an advanced solid tumor such as melanoma, head and neck, liver or kidney cancer. This chain connects TRBV7-9 to TRBJ1-3; D not certain. Here the sequenced sample was CD4+ or CD8+ T cells sorted from blood, taken in a trial of the OX40 agonist ivuxolimab. Written as DNA, the CDR3 is TGTGCCAGCAGCTTAGGACTCTTCTCTGGAAACACCATATATTTT. It encodes CASSLGLFSGNTIYF.